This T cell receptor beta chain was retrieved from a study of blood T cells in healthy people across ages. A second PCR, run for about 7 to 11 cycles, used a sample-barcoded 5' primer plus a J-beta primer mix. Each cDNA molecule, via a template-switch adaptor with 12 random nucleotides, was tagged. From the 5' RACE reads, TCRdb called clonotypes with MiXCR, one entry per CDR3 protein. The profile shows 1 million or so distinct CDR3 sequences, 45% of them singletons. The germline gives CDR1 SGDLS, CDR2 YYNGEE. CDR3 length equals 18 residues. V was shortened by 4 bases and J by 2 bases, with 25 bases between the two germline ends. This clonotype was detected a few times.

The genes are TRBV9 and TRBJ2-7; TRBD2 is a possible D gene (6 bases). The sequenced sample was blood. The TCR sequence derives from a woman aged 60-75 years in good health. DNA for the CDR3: TGTGCCAGCAGCTTGCATCGGGACTCCAACATCCTGGCCTACGAGCAGTACTTC. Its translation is CASSLHRDSNILAYEQYF.